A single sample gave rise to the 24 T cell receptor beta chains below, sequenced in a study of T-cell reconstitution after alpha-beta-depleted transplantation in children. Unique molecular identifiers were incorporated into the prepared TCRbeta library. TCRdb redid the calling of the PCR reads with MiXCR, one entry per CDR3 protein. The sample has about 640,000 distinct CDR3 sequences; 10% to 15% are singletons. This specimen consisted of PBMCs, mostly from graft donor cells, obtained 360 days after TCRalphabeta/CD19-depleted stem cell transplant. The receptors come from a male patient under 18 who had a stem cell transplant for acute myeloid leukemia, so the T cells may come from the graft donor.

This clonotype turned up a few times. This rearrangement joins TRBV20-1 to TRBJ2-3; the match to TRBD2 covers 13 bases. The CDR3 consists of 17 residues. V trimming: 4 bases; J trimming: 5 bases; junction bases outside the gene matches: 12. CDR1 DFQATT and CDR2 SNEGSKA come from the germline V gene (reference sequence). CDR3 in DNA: TGCAGTGCTATAGTCATCTGGACTAGCGGGAGTCTAGATACGCAGTATTTT. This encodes CSAIVIWTSGSLDTQYF.

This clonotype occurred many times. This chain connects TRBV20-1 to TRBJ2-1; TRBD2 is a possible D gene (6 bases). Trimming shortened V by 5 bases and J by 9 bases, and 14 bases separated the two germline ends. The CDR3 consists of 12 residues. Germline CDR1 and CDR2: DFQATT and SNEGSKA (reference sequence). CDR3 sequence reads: CSAEVPGGEQFF. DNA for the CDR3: TGCAGTGCTGAGGTTCCCGGGGGTGAGCAGTTCTTC.

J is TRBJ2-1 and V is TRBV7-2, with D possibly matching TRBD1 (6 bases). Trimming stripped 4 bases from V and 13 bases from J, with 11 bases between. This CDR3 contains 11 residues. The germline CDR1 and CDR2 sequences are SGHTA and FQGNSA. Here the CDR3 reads CASSSRQDQFF. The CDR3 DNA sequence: TGTGCCAGCAGCTCAAGACAGGATCAGTTCTTC.

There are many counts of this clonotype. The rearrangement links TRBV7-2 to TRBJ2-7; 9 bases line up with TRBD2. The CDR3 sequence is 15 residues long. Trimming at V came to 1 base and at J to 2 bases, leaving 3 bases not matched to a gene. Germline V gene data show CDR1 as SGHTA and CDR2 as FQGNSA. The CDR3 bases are TGTGCCAGCAGCTTAGAGGCGGGAGGGCCCTACGAGCAGTACTTC. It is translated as CASSLEAGGPYEQYF.

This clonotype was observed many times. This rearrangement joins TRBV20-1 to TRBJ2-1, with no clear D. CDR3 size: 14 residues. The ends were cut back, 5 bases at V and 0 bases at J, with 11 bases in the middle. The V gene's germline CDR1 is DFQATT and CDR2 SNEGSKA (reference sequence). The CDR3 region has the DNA TGCAGTGCTTTTCCACGAAGCTCCTACAATGAGCAGTTCTTC. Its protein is CSAFPRSSYNEQFF.

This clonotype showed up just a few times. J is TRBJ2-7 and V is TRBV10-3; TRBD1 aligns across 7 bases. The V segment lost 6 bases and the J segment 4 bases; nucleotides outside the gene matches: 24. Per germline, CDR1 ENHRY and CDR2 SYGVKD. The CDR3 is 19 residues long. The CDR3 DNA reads TGTGCCATCAGGAGCAACAGGGGCCGCTCGCCATCCATAGAATACGAGCAGTACTTC. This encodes CAIRSNRGRSPSIEYEQYF.

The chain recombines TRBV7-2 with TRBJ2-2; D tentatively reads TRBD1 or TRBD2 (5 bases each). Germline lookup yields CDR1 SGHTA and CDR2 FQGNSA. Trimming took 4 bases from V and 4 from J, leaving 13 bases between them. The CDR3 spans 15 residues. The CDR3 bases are TGTGCCAGCAGCTCGGTTGGGGGAGCCACCGGGGAGCTGTTTTTT. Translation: CASSSVGGATGELFF.

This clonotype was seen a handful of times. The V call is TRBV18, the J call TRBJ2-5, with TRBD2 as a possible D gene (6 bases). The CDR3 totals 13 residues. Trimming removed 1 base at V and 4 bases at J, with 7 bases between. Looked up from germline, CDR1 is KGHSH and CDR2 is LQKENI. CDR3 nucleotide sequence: TGTGCCAGCTCACCACTGGGGGGAGAGACCCAGTACTTC. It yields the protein CASSPLGGETQYF.

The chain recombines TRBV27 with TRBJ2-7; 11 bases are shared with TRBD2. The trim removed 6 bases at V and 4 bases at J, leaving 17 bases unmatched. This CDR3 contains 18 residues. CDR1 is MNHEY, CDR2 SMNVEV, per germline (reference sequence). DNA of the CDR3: TGTGCCAGCAGCCGACTCTGGGAACTAGCGGGAGAGGGGTACGAGCAGTACTTC. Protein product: CASSRLWELAGEGYEQYF.

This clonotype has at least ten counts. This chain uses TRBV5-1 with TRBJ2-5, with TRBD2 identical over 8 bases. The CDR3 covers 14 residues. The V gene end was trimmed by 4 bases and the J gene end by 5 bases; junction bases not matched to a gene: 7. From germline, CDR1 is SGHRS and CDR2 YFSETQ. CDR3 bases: TGCGCCAGCAGCGCGGTAGCGGGATCGGAGACCCAGTACTTC. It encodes CASSAVAGSETQYF.

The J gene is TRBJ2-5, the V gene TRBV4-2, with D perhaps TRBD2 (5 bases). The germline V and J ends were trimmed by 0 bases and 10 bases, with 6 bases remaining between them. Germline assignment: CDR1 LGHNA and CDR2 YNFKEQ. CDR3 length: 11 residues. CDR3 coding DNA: TGTGCCAGCAGCCAAGACGAGGGCCAGTACTTC. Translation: CASSQDEGQYF.

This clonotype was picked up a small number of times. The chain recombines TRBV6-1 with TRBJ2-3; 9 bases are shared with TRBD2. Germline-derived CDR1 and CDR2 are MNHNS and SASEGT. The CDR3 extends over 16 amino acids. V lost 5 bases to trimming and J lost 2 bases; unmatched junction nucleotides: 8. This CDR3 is CASSRIAGAPTDTQYF. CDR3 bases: TGTGCCAGCAGTCGAATAGCGGGGGCCCCCACAGATACGCAGTATTTT.

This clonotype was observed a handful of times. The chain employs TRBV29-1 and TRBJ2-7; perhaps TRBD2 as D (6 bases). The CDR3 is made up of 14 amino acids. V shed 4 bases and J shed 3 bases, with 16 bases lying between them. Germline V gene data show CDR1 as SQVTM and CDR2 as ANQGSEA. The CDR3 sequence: CSVVGGLGGYEQYF. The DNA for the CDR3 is TGCAGCGTTGTGGGGGGACTGGGGGGCTACGAGCAGTACTTC.

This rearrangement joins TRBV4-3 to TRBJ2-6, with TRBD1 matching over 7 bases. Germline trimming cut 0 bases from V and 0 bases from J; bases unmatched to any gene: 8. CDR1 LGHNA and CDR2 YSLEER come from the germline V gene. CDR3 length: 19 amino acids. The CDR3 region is CASSQDWVQGSSGANVLTF. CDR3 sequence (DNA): TGCGCCAGCAGCCAAGATTGGGTACAGGGGAGCTCTGGGGCCAACGTCCTGACTTTC.

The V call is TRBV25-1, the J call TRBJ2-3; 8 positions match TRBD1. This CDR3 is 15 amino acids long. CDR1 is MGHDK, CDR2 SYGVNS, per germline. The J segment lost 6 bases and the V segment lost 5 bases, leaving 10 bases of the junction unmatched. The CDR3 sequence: CASSSGDRGWDTQYF. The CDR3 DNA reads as TGTGCCAGCAGTAGCGGAGACAGGGGATGGGATACGCAGTATTTT.

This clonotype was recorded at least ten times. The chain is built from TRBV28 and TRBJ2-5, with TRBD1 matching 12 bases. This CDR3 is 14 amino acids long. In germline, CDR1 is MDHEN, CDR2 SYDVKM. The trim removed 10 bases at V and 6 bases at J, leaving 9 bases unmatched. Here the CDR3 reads CAIDGTGGWQTQYF. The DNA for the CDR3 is TGTGCCATCGACGGGACAGGGGGCTGGCAGACCCAGTACTTC. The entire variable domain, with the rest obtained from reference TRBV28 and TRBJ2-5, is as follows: DVKVTQSSRYLVKRTGEKVFLECVQDMDHENMFWYRQDPGLGLRLIYFSYDVKMKEKGDIPEGYSVSREKKERFSLILESASTNQTSMYLCAIDGTGGWQTQYFGPGTRLLVL.

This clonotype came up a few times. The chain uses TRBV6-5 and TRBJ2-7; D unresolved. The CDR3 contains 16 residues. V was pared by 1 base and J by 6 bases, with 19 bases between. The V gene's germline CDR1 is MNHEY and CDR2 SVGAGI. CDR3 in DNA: TGTGCCAGCAGTTACTTTAGAAGGTTCCCCGTTCGCGAGCAGTACTTC. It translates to CASSYFRRFPVREQYF.

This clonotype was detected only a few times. The CDR3 is CASSVGGTGNQPQHF. The CDR3 nucleotides read TGTGCCAGCAGCGTAGGGGGAACTGGGAATCAGCCCCAGCATTTT. The genes are TRBV9 and TRBJ1-5; D remains unclear. The V end was cut by 0 bases, the J end by 4 bases, with 11 bases between. The germline CDR1 and CDR2 sequences are SGDLS and YYNGEE. The CDR3 spans 15 residues.

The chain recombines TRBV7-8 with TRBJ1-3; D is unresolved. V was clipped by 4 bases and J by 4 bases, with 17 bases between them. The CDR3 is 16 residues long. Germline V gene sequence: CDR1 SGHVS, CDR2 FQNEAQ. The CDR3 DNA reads TGTGCCAGCAGCTCCGGACCCACCCGTGAGGGAAACACCATATATTTT. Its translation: CASSSGPTREGNTIYF.

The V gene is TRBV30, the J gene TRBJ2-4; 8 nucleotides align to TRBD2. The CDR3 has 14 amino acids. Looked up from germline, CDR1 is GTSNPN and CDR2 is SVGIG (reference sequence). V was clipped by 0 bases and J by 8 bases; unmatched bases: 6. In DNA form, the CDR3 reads TGTGCCTGGAGTGTTGGACTAGCAGAAGACATTCAGTACTTC. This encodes CAWSVGLAEDIQYF.

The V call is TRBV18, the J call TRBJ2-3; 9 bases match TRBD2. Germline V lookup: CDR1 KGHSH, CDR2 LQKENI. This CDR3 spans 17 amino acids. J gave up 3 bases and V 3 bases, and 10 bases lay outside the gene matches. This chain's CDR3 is CASSPGTSGLGTDTQYF. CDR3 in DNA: TGTGCCAGCTCACCTGGAACTAGCGGGTTAGGTACAGATACGCAGTATTTT. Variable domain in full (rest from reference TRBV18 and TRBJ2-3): NAGVMQNPRHLVRRRGQEARLRCSPMKGHSHVYWYRQLPEEGLKFMVYLQKENIIDESGMPKERFSAEFPKEGPSILRIQQVVRGDSAAYFCASSPGTSGLGTDTQYFGPGTRLTVL.

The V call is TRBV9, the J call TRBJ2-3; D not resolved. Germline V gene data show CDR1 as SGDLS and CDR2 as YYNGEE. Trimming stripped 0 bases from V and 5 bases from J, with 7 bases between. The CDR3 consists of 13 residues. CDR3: CASSVGPQDTQYF. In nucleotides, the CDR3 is TGTGCCAGCAGCGTAGGACCACAAGATACGCAGTATTTT.

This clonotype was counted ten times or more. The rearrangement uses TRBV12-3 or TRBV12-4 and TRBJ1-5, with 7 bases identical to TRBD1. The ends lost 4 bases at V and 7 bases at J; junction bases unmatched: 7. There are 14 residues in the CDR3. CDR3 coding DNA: TGTGCCAGCAGTTCGACAGGGTCGCGGCAGCCCCAGCATTTT. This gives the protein CASSSTGSRQPQHF.

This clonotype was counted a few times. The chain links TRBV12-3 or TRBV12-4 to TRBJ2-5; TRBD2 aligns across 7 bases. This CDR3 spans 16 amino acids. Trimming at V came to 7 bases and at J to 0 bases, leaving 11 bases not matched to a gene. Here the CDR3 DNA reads TGTGCCAGCACCCTTGGAGGGAGGGCCTACCAAGAGACCCAGTACTTC. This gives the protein CASTLGGRAYQETQYF.